The clone carrying this T cell receptor (beta chain) was seen just once. This entry is derived from a study of shared clonotypes between healthy human individuals. V gave up 3 bases and J gave up 0 bases; unmatched junction bases: 15. Germline V gene data show CDR1 as SGHRS and CDR2 as YFSETQ. The CDR3 is 19 amino acids. As handled by the study authors: Junction-only sequences produced by ImmunoSEQ had no quality scores, so filtering differed. The table came from immunoSEQ multiplex PCR; TCRdb's copy has only in-frame clones and leaves some out. The V and J calls and clone size were taken over from that table, and D and trimming were inferred from the DNA. The table includes about 2 million clones, roughly 95% detected once.

The sequence came from a man younger than 35 in good health. The rearrangement uses TRBV5-1 and TRBJ2-1; 7 nucleotides agree with TRBD1. The sequenced material came from naive CD4+ T cells sorted from blood. Subset noted: CD45RA+ positively selected. The CDR3 nucleotides are TGCGCCAGCAGCTCACCACGGGACAGAACACCGAGCTCCTACAATGAGCAGTTCTTC. As protein: CASSSPRDRTPSSYNEQFF.